One and the same sample provided the 26 T cell receptor beta chains below, sequenced in a study of T cells of healthy individuals. Using its own MiXCR run on the 5' RACE reads, TCRdb lists one record per CDR3 protein. This sample has tens of thousands of distinct CDR3 sequences; around 16% occur once, and the top ten carry less than 6%. The receptors were sampled from a human donor in good health.

This clonotype was counted between two and nine times. The J gene is TRBJ2-7, the V gene TRBV4-1, with TRBD1 identical over 7 bases. The length of the CDR3 is 14 residues. Germline values: CDR1 MGHRA, CDR2 YSYEKL. Trimming at V came to 3 bases and at J to 6 bases, leaving 8 bases not matched to a gene. For the CDR3, the DNA is TGCGCCAGCAGCCACGTCGGGACAGACACCGAGCAGTACTTC. It codes for CASSHVGTDTEQYF.

The V and J genes are TRBV4-3 and TRBJ2-6; D not certain. V lost 0 bases, J lost 1 base, and 10 bases lay in between. The length of the CDR3 is 17 residues. Per the germline V gene, CDR1 is LGHNA and CDR2 is YSLEER. The DNA of the CDR3 is TGCGCCAGCAGCCAAGACCTGGGGTCTTCTGGGGCCAACGTCCTGACTTTC. It is translated as CASSQDLGSSGANVLTF.

To note about this clonotype: This may stem from a read error, because a much larger clone lies one nucleotide away. This chain connects TRBV29-1 to TRBJ1-2, with D hard to call. The CDR3 is 8 amino acids. CDR1 is SQVTM, CDR2 ANQGSEA, per germline. The chain's CDR3 is CSVEDYNF. CDR3 nucleotides: TGCAGCGTTGAAGACTACAACTTC.

The J gene is TRBJ1-1, the V gene TRBV7-3; a weak D match, TRBD1 (6 bases). Germline V lookup: CDR1 SGHTA, CDR2 FQGTGA. Trimming cost V 3 bases and J 7 bases, with 12 bases left between them. The CDR3 length is 13 residues. The CDR3 is CASSLGGADEAFF. The CDR3 region has the DNA TGTGCCAGCAGCTTGGGGGGGGCCGATGAAGCTTTCTTT.

This clonotype was observed a few times. The genes are TRBV6-5 and TRBJ1-5, with 10 bases that match TRBD1. The J segment lost 0 bases and the V segment lost 6 bases, leaving 11 bases of the junction unmatched. The CDR3 loop spans 18 amino acids. Germline CDR1 and CDR2: MNHEY and SVGAGI. The CDR3 DNA follows: TGTGCCAGCAGGCCTACCGGGACAGGGGTTTCTAGCAATCAGCCCCAGCATTTT. Amino acid sequence: CASRPTGTGVSSNQPQHF.

The sample holds many counts of this clonotype. The genes are TRBV12-3 or TRBV12-4 and TRBJ2-4; weak D call: TRBD2 (7 bases). V lost 3 bases to trimming and J lost 0 bases, with 15 bases between them. The length of the CDR3 is 17 residues. The CDR3 spells CASSFGGGGLAKNIQYF. The CDR3 DNA sequence: TGTGCCAGCAGTTTTGGGGGCGGGGGTTTAGCCAAAAACATTCAGTACTTC.

This clonotype came up many times. The chain combines TRBV7-6 with TRBJ2-1; 9 positions match TRBD1. The CDR3 runs to 16 residues. V lost 1 base and J lost 4; bases outside the gene matches: 5. Germline loops: CDR1 SGHVS, CDR2 FNYEAQ. CDR3 in amino acids: CASSLETGTGYNEQFF. CDR3 sequence (DNA): TGTGCCAGCAGCTTAGAGACCGGGACAGGGTACAATGAGCAGTTCTTC.

The chain couples TRBV11-2 to TRBJ2-3; TRBD1 or TRBD2 may be the D gene (6 bases each). This CDR3 region has 13 residues. V was trimmed by 6 bases and J by 4 bases, leaving 11 bases between them. CDR1 and CDR2 from the germline V gene are SGHAT and FQNNGV. CDR3 DNA: TGTGCCAGCAGGTTCGGGGGCGCAGATACGCAGTATTTT. Translated: CASRFGGADTQYF.

The genes are TRBV5-1 and TRBJ2-3, with D perhaps matching TRBD2 (6 bases). CDR3 size: 15 residues. CDR1 SGHRS and CDR2 YFSETQ come from the germline V gene. Trimming stripped 0 bases from V and 4 bases from J, with 12 bases between. The CDR3 is CASSLVTTSPDTQYF. The CDR3 DNA follows: TGCGCCAGCAGCTTGGTGACTACTAGCCCAGATACGCAGTATTTT.

This clonotype showed up many times. J is TRBJ1-1 and V is TRBV20-1; TRBD1 agrees at 8 bases. The CDR3 runs to 13 residues. Germline CDR1 DFQATT, CDR2 SNEGSKA (reference sequence). V shed 5 bases, J shed 3 bases, and the junction held 5 bases outside the gene matches. The CDR3 nucleotides read TGCAGTGCTGATACAGGGGGGGACACTGAAGCTTTCTTT. Amino acid sequence: CSADTGGDTEAFF.

The chain uses TRBV12-3 or TRBV12-4 and TRBJ2-5; D is perhaps TRBD2 (6 bases). This CDR3 has 11 residues. With 6 bases removed from V and 7 bases from J, the gap between germline ends came to 9 bases. The chain's CDR3 is CASSLRGTQYF. The CDR3 nucleotides are TGTGCCAGCAGCTTGCGGGGGACCCAGTACTTC.

This clonotype was recorded a few times. CDR3: CASSWAPRDSPLHF. The DNA for the CDR3 is TGCGCCAGCAGCTGGGCCCCGAGAGATTCACCCCTCCACTTT. The chain recombines TRBV5-1 with TRBJ1-6; D not certain. Between the trimmed V and J ends, which lost 3 bases and 8 bases, there was a span of 12 bases. This CDR3 has 14 amino acids. From germline, CDR1 is SGHRS and CDR2 YFSETQ.

There are many counts of this clonotype. This chain joins TRBV20-1 and TRBJ2-1; maybe TRBD2 (6 bases). CDR1 is DFQATT, CDR2 SNEGSKA, per germline (reference sequence). The CDR3 loop spans 15 amino acids. The V and J ends lost 6 bases and 12 bases respectively, with 27 bases between them. The chain's CDR3 is CSAIPTSSLVLVQFF. The CDR3 coding sequence is TGCAGTGCCATCCCGACTAGTTCCCTTGTTTTAGTGCAGTTCTTC.

This clonotype was counted many times. The CDR3 nucleotides are TGCAGCGTAACCGGGACAGGGGGCCAAAACTATGGCTACACCTTC. The encoded protein is CSVTGTGGQNYGYTF. The V gene is TRBV29-1, the J gene TRBJ1-2; 12 positions match TRBD1. With V trimmed by 6 bases and J by 2 bases, 7 bases remained unmatched. CDR3 length: 15 amino acids. Germline CDR1 reads SQVTM; CDR2 reads ANQGSEA.

In this sample, this clonotype is medium-sized. The V call is TRBV6-4, the J call TRBJ2-1, with 11 bases fitting TRBD2. This CDR3 is 15 amino acids long. Trimming at V came to 0 bases and at J to 6 bases, leaving 1 base not matched to a gene. Looked up from germline, CDR1 is MRHNA and CDR2 is SNTAGT. CDR3 residues: CASSDSSGGANEQFF. The CDR3 DNA sequence: TGTGCCAGCAGTGACTCTAGCGGGGGGGCCAATGAGCAGTTCTTC.

This clonotype has a handful of counts. The chain recombines TRBV11-1 with TRBJ2-2, with D hard to call. There are 10 residues in the CDR3. CDR1 and CDR2 (germline): SGHAT, FQDESV (reference sequence). V was shortened by 3 bases and J by 10 bases, with 3 bases between the two germline ends. DNA for the CDR3: TGTGCCAGCAGCTTTTTGGAGCTGTTTTTT. It is translated as CASSFLELFF.

The chain joins TRBV28 to TRBJ1-1; maybe TRBD1 (5 bases). Germline values: CDR1 MDHEN, CDR2 SYDVKM. V lost 3 bases to trimming and J lost 3 bases, with 5 bases between them. CDR3 size: 12 residues. The chain's CDR3 is CASSFRDTEAFF. The DNA for the CDR3 is TGTGCCAGCAGTTTCAGGGACACTGAAGCTTTCTTT.

In this sample, this clonotype turned up a few times. The chain recombines TRBV12-3 or TRBV12-4 with TRBJ2-7, with 7 bases fitting TRBD1. The CDR3 is made up of 13 amino acids. Unmatched junction bases numbered 4, after V lost 6 bases and J lost 2 bases. The CDR3 region is CASSRDRTYEQYF. The CDR3 bases are TGTGCCAGCAGCCGGGACAGAACCTACGAGCAGTACTTC.

This clonotype was observed a few times. V is TRBV3-1 and J is TRBJ1-2, with TRBD1 matching over 7 bases. The CDR3 has 13 residues. The V segment lost 4 bases and the J segment 3 bases; nucleotides outside the gene matches: 2. Germline V gene data show CDR1 as LGHDT and CDR2 as YNNKEL (reference sequence). The CDR3 DNA reads TGTGCCAGCAGCCGACAGGGAGACTATGGCTACACCTTC. The encoded protein is CASSRQGDYGYTF. The full variable domain, with the rest looked up from reference TRBV3-1 and TRBJ1-2, is DTAVSQTPKYLVTQMGNDKSIKCEQNLGHDTMYWYKQDSKKFLKIMFSYNNKELIINETVPNRFSPKSPDKAHLNLHINSLELGDSAVYFCASSRQGDYGYTFGSGTRLTVV.

The sample holds a few counts of this clonotype. This chain connects TRBV7-2 to TRBJ2-1; 8 bases are shared with TRBD2. Trimming took 2 bases from V and 7 from J; bases not matched to a gene: 4. From germline, CDR1 is SGHTA and CDR2 FQGNSA. CDR3 length equals 14 residues. The CDR3 region is CASSLQSGGNEQFF. DNA for the CDR3: TGTGCCAGCAGCTTACAGAGCGGGGGTAATGAGCAGTTCTTC.

The chain recombines TRBV12-3 or TRBV12-4 with TRBJ2-2; possibly TRBD1 for D (5 bases). The CDR3 has 13 amino acids. Deletions cut 7 bases from V and 8 bases from J, with 14 bases between. Here the CDR3 DNA reads TGTGCCAGCACCCGACAGTTGGGGGGGGAGCTGTTTTTT. Encoded protein: CASTRQLGGELFF.

This clonotype appeared a few times. The V gene is TRBV30, the J gene TRBJ2-4; the D gene could be TRBD1 or TRBD2 (5 bases each). The germline gives CDR1 GTSNPN, CDR2 SVGIG (reference sequence). V gave up 3 bases and J gave up 4 bases, with 7 bases separating them. There are 12 residues in the CDR3. CDR3 in DNA: TGTGCCTGGAGCGAGGGGAAAAACATTCAGTACTTC. Its translation: CAWSEGKNIQYF. Using reference TRBV30 and TRBJ2-4 for the parts outside the CDR3, the full variable domain is SQTIHQWPATLVQPVGSPLSLECTVEGTSNPNLYWYRQAAGRGLQLLFYSVGIGQISSEVPQNLSASRPQDRQFILSSKKLLLSDSGFYLCAWSEGKNIQYFGAGTRLSVL.

This clonotype was seen repeatedly, ten times or more. J is TRBJ2-7 and V is TRBV7-2; D uncertain. Germline CDR1 and CDR2: SGHTA and FQGNSA. This CDR3 is 11 amino acids long. Trimming removed 2 bases from V and 3 bases from J, with 2 bases in between. The CDR3: CASSLSYEQYF. The CDR3 bases are TGTGCCAGCAGCTTAAGCTACGAGCAGTACTTC.

This clonotype occurred a few times. The chain uses TRBV2 and TRBJ2-2, with 7 nucleotides matching TRBD1. This CDR3 has 14 residues. After removal of 9 bases from V and 1 base from J, the junction contained 5 bases not matched to a gene. Germline CDR1 reads SNHLY; CDR2 reads FYNNEI. The CDR3 here is CASRQGWNTGELFF. CDR3 nucleotide sequence: TGTGCCAGTAGACAGGGATGGAACACCGGGGAGCTGTTTTTT.

Ten or more counts support this clonotype. J is TRBJ2-7 and V is TRBV3-1; the D gene is possibly TRBD2 (7 bases). Germline V gives CDR1 LGHDT, CDR2 YNNKEL (reference sequence). V was shortened by 5 bases and J by 5 bases, with 13 bases between the two germline ends. This CDR3 region has 13 residues. CDR3 amino acids: CASSYRGGNEQYF. The CDR3 nucleotides read TGTGCCAGCAGCTATAGGGGGGGGAACGAGCAGTACTTC.

This clonotype showed up just a few times. This chain uses TRBV14 with TRBJ2-1; 10 bases map to TRBD1. The CDR3 contains 15 residues. Germline CDR1 reads SGHDN; CDR2 reads FVKESK. V was clipped by 4 bases and J by 1 base; unmatched bases: 1. The DNA for the CDR3 is TGTGCCAGCAGCCGGGACAGGGGTTCCTACAATGAGCAGTTCTTC. It codes for CASSRDRGSYNEQFF.